Each of the 27 T cell receptor beta chains below was sequenced from the same sample in a study of shared clonotypes between healthy human individuals. Produced via immunoSEQ multiplex PCR; TCRdb's table is partial and in-frame only. The data show more than 2,000,000 clones, roughly nine tenths seen once. Sample: naive CD4+ T cells sorted from blood. Subset of the sample: CD45RA+ positively selected. The receptors derive from a man aged 18-30 years in good health.

The chain joins TRBV19 to TRBJ2-2; 8 bases map to TRBD1. Looked up from germline, CDR1 is LNHDA and CDR2 is SQIVND (reference sequence). Trimming removed 6 bases from V and 1 base from J; junction bases left unmatched: 1. The CDR3 extends over 14 amino acids. The CDR3 reads CASRQGGNTGELFF. The CDR3 DNA reads TGTGCCAGTAGACAGGGGGGGAACACCGGGGAGCTGTTTTTT. Drawing the rest from reference TRBV19 and TRBJ2-2, the complete variable domain is DGGITQSPKYLFRKEGQNVTLSCEQNLNHDAMYWYRQDPGQGLRLIYYSQIVNDFQKGDIAEGYSVSREKKESFPLTVTSAQKNPTAFYLCASRQGGNTGELFFGEGSRLTVL.

This chain uses TRBV7-2 with TRBJ2-1; tentative D call: TRBD2 (5 bases). Trimming shortened V by 6 bases and J by 0 bases, and 18 bases separated the two germline ends. Per the germline V gene, CDR1 is SGHTA and CDR2 is FQGNSA. The CDR3 has 17 residues. The CDR3 here is CASSLTAPGSSYNEQFF. The CDR3 coding sequence is TGTGCCAGCAGTCTCACTGCCCCGGGGAGCTCCTACAATGAGCAGTTCTTC.

The V and J genes are TRBV30 and TRBJ1-5; D perhaps matches TRBD1 (5 bases). The CDR3 covers 13 residues. With 1 base removed from V and 6 bases from J, the gap between germline ends came to 10 bases. CDR1 is GTSNPN and CDR2 is SVGIG in the germline V gene (reference sequence). The CDR3 spells CAWSDRDSQPQHF. The CDR3 nucleotides read TGTGCCTGGAGTGATAGGGACTCTCAGCCCCAGCATTTT.

V and J are TRBV30 and TRBJ2-1, with 7 bases identical to TRBD1. Germline V lookup: CDR1 GTSNPN, CDR2 SVGIG (reference sequence). CDR3 length equals 13 residues. V shed 4 bases, J shed 9 bases, and the junction held 9 bases outside the gene matches. Here the CDR3 DNA reads TGTGCCTGGAAAGAGAAGGGGGCCACTGAGCAGTTCTTC. Translation gives CAWKEKGATEQFF.

The CDR3 bases are TGTGCCAGCAGCGTCGGGACTAGCGGAAATGAGCAGTTCTTC. Translating it yields CASSVGTSGNEQFF. The rearrangement links TRBV7-9 to TRBJ2-1; 11 bases are a match to TRBD2. This CDR3 spans 14 amino acids. The V segment lost 5 bases and the J segment 7 bases; nucleotides outside the gene matches: 4. Germline-derived CDR1 and CDR2 are SEHNR and FQNEAQ (reference sequence).

As concerns this clone: Other DNA sequences from this sample encode an identical CDR3 as well. The chain has TRBV7-2 and TRBJ2-7; tentatively, D is TRBD1 or TRBD2 (6 bases each). The CDR3 has 13 amino acids. Trimming took off 0 bases at V and 6 bases at J, with 9 bases between the two ends. Germline CDR1 SGHTA, CDR2 FQGNSA. The CDR3 reads CASSLAGGLEQYF. The CDR3, as DNA: TGTGCCAGCAGCTTAGCGGGGGGCCTCGAGCAGTACTTC. Based on the CDR3 plus reference TRBV7-2 and TRBJ2-7, the full variable domain is GAGVSQSPSNKVTEKGKDVELRCDPISGHTALYWYRQSLGQGLEFLIYFQGNSAPDKSGLPSDRFSAERTGGSVSTLTIQRTQQEDSAVYLCASSLAGGLEQYFGPGTRLTVT.

A remark on this clone: The identical CDR3 is also encoded by other nucleotide sequences in the sample. The chain has TRBV9 and TRBJ2-3; no reliable D call. Trimming cost V 0 bases and J 1 base, with 3 bases left between them. CDR1 SGDLS and CDR2 YYNGEE come from the germline V gene. The CDR3 is made up of 13 amino acids. The CDR3: CASSVGGTDTQYF. CDR3 coding DNA: TGTGCCAGCAGCGTAGGTGGCACAGATACGCAGTATTTT.

In its sample, this clone was seen once. The chain carries TRBV25-1 and TRBJ1-3, with D unresolved. The V end was cut by 8 bases, the J end by 2 bases, with 10 bases between. Germline CDR1 is MGHDK and CDR2 is SYGVNS. This CDR3 comprises 13 residues. The CDR3 sequence is CASGDSPGNTIYF. CDR3 nucleotides: TGTGCCAGCGGAGACTCACCTGGAAACACCATATATTTT.

The chain couples TRBV7-2 to TRBJ2-7; 7 positions agree with TRBD1. V was pared by 4 bases and J by 1 base, with 10 bases of the junction left unmatched. CDR1 and CDR2 from the germline V gene are SGHTA and FQGNSA. The CDR3 extends over 16 amino acids. This chain's CDR3 is CASSSPVGTASYEQYF. The CDR3 DNA reads TGTGCCAGCAGCTCGCCCGTCGGGACAGCTTCCTACGAGCAGTACTTC.

On this clone itself: Other DNA sequences in this sample translate to the same CDR3. CDR3 amino acids: CASSLAGTSSTDTQYF. CDR3 sequence (DNA): TGCGCCAGCAGCTTGGCTGGGACTTCTAGCACAGATACGCAGTATTTT. V is TRBV5-1 and J is TRBJ2-3; D might be TRBD2 (6 bases). The CDR3 contains 16 residues. Germline CDR1 SGHRS, CDR2 YFSETQ. Between the trimmed V and J ends, which lost 0 bases and 0 bases, there was a span of 11 bases.

This chain joins TRBV7-8 and TRBJ2-1, with D tentatively TRBD1 (5 bases). Germline lookup yields CDR1 SGHVS and CDR2 FQNEAQ. The CDR3 contains 15 residues. Trimming shortened V by 5 bases and J by 0 bases, and 11 bases separated the two germline ends. The CDR3 here is CASSPRQFSYNEQFF. CDR3 sequence (DNA): TGTGCCAGCAGCCCTCGACAGTTCTCCTACAATGAGCAGTTCTTC.

The V gene is TRBV15, the J gene TRBJ2-7; D is uncertain. Trimming took off 0 bases at V and 4 bases at J, with 7 bases between the two ends. Germline V gives CDR1 LNHNV, CDR2 YYDKDF (reference sequence). CDR3 length equals 13 residues. The DNA of the CDR3 is TGTGCCACCAGCAGAGATCCAGATTACGAGCAGTACTTC. Amino acid sequence: CATSRDPDYEQYF.

This chain connects TRBV2 to TRBJ2-6; 12 bases are shared with TRBD2. Trimming cost V 6 bases and J 2 bases; bases outside gene matches: 5. There are 17 residues in the CDR3. Germline V lookup: CDR1 SNHLY, CDR2 FYNNEI. CDR3 loop: CASSPLAGGTGANVLTF. CDR3 DNA: TGTGCCAGCAGCCCACTAGCGGGAGGTACTGGGGCCAACGTCCTGACTTTC.

J is TRBJ1-2 and V is TRBV28; unclear D gene. Germline CDR1 and CDR2: MDHEN and SYDVKM. The CDR3 covers 14 residues. Trimming removed 2 bases at V and 1 base at J, with 8 bases between. Here the CDR3 reads CASSLQQDNYGYTF. The CDR3 nucleotides are TGTGCCAGCAGTTTACAGCAGGATAACTATGGCTACACCTTC.

The rearrangement uses TRBV5-4 and TRBJ2-1; D is possibly TRBD2 (7 bases). The CDR3 is 16 residues long. CDR1 and CDR2 (germline): SGHNT, YYREEE (reference sequence). V lost 3 bases, J lost 5 bases, and 18 bases lay in between. The CDR3 coding sequence is TGTGCCAGCAGCTCCCGGGGGGCCACAGCCCACAATGAGCAGTTCTTC. This gives the protein CASSSRGATAHNEQFF.

The V call is TRBV5-1, the J call TRBJ1-1; maybe TRBD1 (5 bases). V gave up 3 bases and J gave up 1 base, with 7 bases separating them. The germline V gene encodes CDR1 SGHRS and CDR2 YFSETQ. This CDR3 is 13 amino acids long. The CDR3 coding sequence is TGCGCCAGCAGCTACGGACAGAACACTGAAGCTTTCTTT. This sequence encodes CASSYGQNTEAFF.

This clone has a handful of counts. This chain joins TRBV23-1 and TRBJ1-1; D is unclear. TRBV23-1 carries the ORF label, with uncertain function. This CDR3 is 11 amino acids long. V was cut by 4 bases and J by 6 bases, with 6 bases left in between. CDR3 in amino acids: CASSPVAEAFF. The CDR3 region has the DNA TGCGCCAGCAGTCCCGTCGCTGAAGCTTTCTTT.

The chain is built from TRBV20-1 and TRBJ2-3; 12 positions match TRBD2. Germline V gene lookup returns CDR1 DFQATT and CDR2 SNEGSKA (reference sequence). After removal of 5 bases from V and 15 bases from J, the junction contained 6 bases not matched to a gene. This CDR3 is built from 11 residues. The CDR3 protein is CSAPSGREQYF. In DNA, the CDR3 is TGCAGTGCTCCTAGCGGGAGGGAACAATATTTT.

V and J are TRBV6-1 and TRBJ2-4; D may be TRBD1 or TRBD2 (5 bases each). V lost 4 bases and J lost 0, with 16 bases in between. This CDR3 has 17 residues. Germline loops: CDR1 MNHNS, CDR2 SASEGT. In DNA, the CDR3 is TGTGCCAGCAGTGCCGGACCGGGACCGCAAGCCAAAAACATTCAGTACTTC. Translated, it gives CASSAGPGPQAKNIQYF.

The chain links TRBV15 to TRBJ2-5; 7 nucleotides agree with TRBD1. V was pared by 0 bases and J by 5 bases, with 12 bases of the junction left unmatched. The germline CDR1 and CDR2 sequences are LNHNV and YYDKDF (reference sequence). This CDR3 spans 17 amino acids. CDR3 residues: CATSRDHPTQGRETQYF. The CDR3 bases are TGTGCCACCAGCAGAGACCACCCAACACAGGGGCGCGAGACCCAGTACTTC.

A single count supports this clone. The rearrangement joins TRBV5-4 to TRBJ2-1; D uncertain. Germline CDR1 and CDR2: SGHNT and YYREEE (reference sequence). The CDR3 covers 15 residues. V lost 3 bases to trimming and J lost 2 bases, with 12 bases between them. CDR3 in amino acids: CASSSDRIPYNEQFF. The CDR3 DNA follows: TGTGCCAGCAGCTCCGACCGAATACCCTACAATGAGCAGTTCTTC.

The chain uses TRBV5-1 and TRBJ1-3, with D possibly matching TRBD1 (6 bases). V was cut by 1 base and J by 0 bases, with 11 bases left in between. CDR3 length: 16 residues. The germline CDR1 and CDR2 sequences are SGHRS and YFSETQ. This CDR3 reads CASSLQGPDSGNTIYF. The CDR3 nucleotides are TGCGCCAGCAGCTTGCAGGGGCCGGACTCTGGAAACACCATATATTTT. Combining the CDR3 with reference TRBV5-1 and TRBJ1-3 gives the whole variable domain KAGVTQTPRYLIKTRGQQVTLSCSPISGHRSVSWYQQTPGQGLQFLFEYFSETQRNKGNFPGRFSGRQFSNSRSEMNVSTLELGDSALYLCASSLQGPDSGNTIYFGEGSWLTVV.

The DNA of the CDR3 is TGCGCCAGCAGCTTGGAGGTCCAGGGGGCTGGCACCGGGGAGCTGTTTTTT. It specifies CASSLEVQGAGTGELFF. The genes are TRBV5-1 and TRBJ2-2; 8 bases map to TRBD1. Trimming removed 0 bases from V and 4 bases from J; junction bases left unmatched: 8. This CDR3 has 17 amino acids. Germline loops: CDR1 SGHRS, CDR2 YFSETQ.

V is TRBV5-1 and J is TRBJ2-1; TRBD1 might be the D (6 bases). The V and J ends lost 4 bases and 5 bases respectively, with 19 bases between them. Per the germline V gene, CDR1 is SGHRS and CDR2 is YFSETQ. The CDR3 is made up of 16 amino acids. CDR3 nucleotide sequence: TGCGCCAGCAGCGTCGACAGGCTACGACAAAACAATGAGCAGTTCTTC. Its translation is CASSVDRLRQNNEQFF.

The chain recombines TRBV19 with TRBJ1-4; a possible D gene is TRBD1 (5 bases). Germline V CDR1 and CDR2: LNHDA, SQIVND (reference sequence). V lost 6 bases and J lost 8, with 19 bases in between. The length of the CDR3 is 15 residues. The CDR3: CASRKDSSRGEKLFF. CDR3 bases: TGTGCCAGTAGAAAAGACAGTTCCCGCGGGGAAAAACTGTTTTTT.

The genes are TRBV7-2 and TRBJ1-6; 9 nucleotides agree with TRBD1. The junction had 6 bases not matched to a gene; V was cut back by 5 bases and J by 7 bases. The CDR3 has 15 amino acids. Germline V gene lookup returns CDR1 SGHTA and CDR2 FQGNSA. Here the CDR3 reads CASSLGQGWNSPLHF. CDR3 nucleotide sequence: TGTGCCAGCAGCCTGGGACAGGGCTGGAATTCACCCCTCCACTTT.

The rearrangement uses TRBV10-3 and TRBJ1-2; no clear D gene. The germline gives CDR1 ENHRY, CDR2 SYGVKD. Trimming pared 0 bases from V and 4 bases from J, leaving 15 bases between. This CDR3 is 16 amino acids long. The CDR3 region is CAISESTRVSGYGYTF. In DNA, the CDR3 is TGTGCCATCAGTGAGTCGACCCGGGTTAGCGGCTATGGCTACACCTTC.